This T cell receptor (beta chain) was recorded in a study of blood T cell repertoires in COVID-19. About the research overall: Researchers got acute and convalescent COVID-19 samples from the United States, Italy and Spain. The analysed material was cDNA or gDNA that came from T cells, B-cell-depleted T cells, or PBMCs.

Per the study methods: Amplification of reference gene primers provided the estimated nucleated cell counts. Clones were sequenced by immunoSEQ multiplex PCR, and TCRdb holds only the in-frame ones, with some missing. V and J calls and clone size are as listed in that table; D and trimming were resolved from the DNA. The table shows 250,000 to 350,000 clones, with roughly 90% occurring only once. The CDR3 runs to 14 residues. J was trimmed by 7 bases and V by 0 bases; bases with no gene match: 4. This chain uses TRBV23-1 with TRBJ1-2, with TRBD1 identical over 8 bases. TRBV23-1 is an open reading frame whose function is uncertain. The sample consisted of peripheral blood. This clonotype was obtained from a woman aged 30 to 39 with COVID-19, enrolled during active disease. Here the CDR3 reads CASSQSGTGGGYTF. In nucleotides, the CDR3 is TGCGCCAGCAGTCAATCGGGGACAGGCGGTGGCTACACCTTC.